The T cell receptor (beta chain) under discussion was sequenced for a study of beta chain features in type 1 diabetes. Findings and limits, study-wide: Among type 1 diabetes patients, VDJ junctions had fewer insertions and more deletions. Across all four CD4+ subsets, people with type 1 diabetes showed modestly shorter TCRB CDR3s. The cDNA sequencing approach could over-represent high-TCR-expressing cells. For patients, the naive, central memory and Treg TCRB repertoires appeared more alike than for healthy donors. Equally in patients and controls, shorter templates might have been favored by PCR.

About this clone: The antigen remains undetermined.

Expressed TCRB transcripts were sequenced because the isolated RNA had all been reverse transcribed beforehand. Assay: immunoSEQ multiplex PCR; the TCRdb copy retains only in-frame clones and omits some. Of more than 100,000 clones in the sample, roughly 15% were seen once. V trimming: 5 bases; J trimming: 4 bases; junction bases outside the gene matches: 9. Per germline, CDR1 SNHLY and CDR2 FYNNEI. The CDR3 length is 16 residues. The J gene is TRBJ2-1, the V gene TRBV2, with TRBD2 matching over 9 bases. The sequence came from a man under 40 with type 1 diabetes. Sequencing used central memory CD4+ T cells from blood. The CDR3, as DNA: TGTGCCAGCAGTCTTCTTGAGCGGGGGGATTACAATGAGCAGTTCTTC. This sequence encodes CASSLLERGDYNEQFF.